These T cell receptor beta chains were read from a single sample in a study of identical twins. TCRdb reanalysed the 5' RACE reads using MiXCR and keeps one entry per CDR3 protein. The data hold 600,000 to 850,000 distinct CDR3 sequences, with 18% observed a single time. In addition, the sample was reused for a study of T cells expressing NK-cell markers.

Sequencing was performed on PBMCs. The receptors here all came from a woman younger than 35 in good health. The conserved cysteine and the conserved F or W are not part of the CDR3 here. Fields, in order: J gene, V gene, D gene, CDR3 protein. A D gene is named only where the DNA matches it firmly.

>TRBJ2-5|TRBV12-3/TRBV12-4|-
ASSFSALYETQY
>TRBJ2-2|TRBV19|TRBD2
ASSIVPVAGTGELF
>TRBJ2-7|TRBV29-1|-
SVQDPFDFYEQY
>TRBJ2-1|TRBV25-1|TRBD2
ASSPSGEQF
>TRBJ2-7|TRBV5-1|-
ASRRDDSYEQY
>TRBJ1-1|TRBV20-1|-
SASRDTNMNTEAF
>TRBJ1-1|TRBV3-1|-
ASSQTDEAF
>TRBJ2-1|TRBV7-9|TRBD2
ASSLSGGLYNEQF
>TRBJ2-1|TRBV27|TRBD1
ASRTGAGNEQF
>TRBJ2-7|TRBV12-3/TRBV12-4|TRBD2
ASSFSSGGAGRRSTEQY
>TRBJ1-1|TRBV12-3/TRBV12-4|TRBD1
ASISKGQNAF
>TRBJ2-7|TRBV5-1|TRBD2
ASSSGTSTTYEQY
>TRBJ2-1|TRBV29-1|-
SVKESNEQF
>TRBJ2-3|TRBV18|-
ASSLGPAGSTDTQY
>TRBJ1-6|TRBV28|TRBD1
ASRGTGGNSPLH
>TRBJ1-5|TRBV20-1|-
SARETWDADQPQH
>TRBJ1-1|TRBV7-6|-
ASSKHSDILNTEAF
>TRBJ2-5|TRBV7-9|-
ASRQVNEETQY
>TRBJ2-1|TRBV30|TRBD2
AWKNFTSGNNEQF
>TRBJ2-7|TRBV20-1|-
SALRTVLEHREQY
>TRBJ1-1|TRBV12-3/TRBV12-4|-
ASSFNWDTEAF
>TRBJ1-1|TRBV20-1|-
SARPAGNTEAF
>TRBJ2-3|TRBV12-3/TRBV12-4|-
ASSFRASPDTQY
>TRBJ2-7|TRBV5-1|TRBD2
ASSFLAGGVDEQY
>TRBJ2-1|TRBV5-1|-
ASSVTSGQSSYNEQF
>TRBJ2-7|TRBV7-6|TRBD1
ASRLGQGSYEQY
>TRBJ2-1|TRBV9|-
ASRGWAGGKDEQF
>TRBJ2-1|TRBV11-2|-
ASSSSGTEQF
>TRBJ1-2|TRBV10-3|-
AINTQAVGGYT
>TRBJ1-6|TRBV7-9|TRBD1
ASRADRGYNSPLH
>TRBJ1-1|TRBV12-3/TRBV12-4|-
ASSLNPPGPEAF
>TRBJ1-1|TRBV29-1|TRBD1
SVDRDSFRLNTEAF
>TRBJ2-2|TRBV3-1|TRBD2
ASSQDRASGAVTGELF
>TRBJ2-5|TRBV20-1|-
SARAFGVRTGTETQY
>TRBJ1-3|TRBV24-1|TRBD1
ASRTRITGGGTKGNTIY
>TRBJ2-7|TRBV12-3/TRBV12-4|TRBD2
ASNLGGGAGEQY
>TRBJ2-3|TRBV7-3|-
ASSLSTYTDTQY
>TRBJ1-1|TRBV11-2|TRBD1
ASSLDRGWNTEAF
>TRBJ2-5|TRBV5-1|TRBD2
ASSSNSGSPSNPQY
>TRBJ2-7|TRBV5-1|TRBD1
ASSLGGTGQTYEQY
>TRBJ2-3|TRBV9|-
ASSVDSFTDTQY
>TRBJ2-2|TRBV7-8|-
ASRAERDTGELF
>TRBJ2-3|TRBV20-1|TRBD2
SAKTSGRTDTQY
>TRBJ2-1|TRBV15|-
ATSRVIRTDNSGDEQF
>TRBJ2-2|TRBV7-3|-
ASSLTVGELF
>TRBJ2-1|TRBV7-2|-
ASSLVWVRSNEQF
>TRBJ2-7|TRBV20-1|TRBD2
SVPTSGELYEQY